This T cell receptor beta chain was identified in a study of Tregs in tolerant kidney transplant recipients. Recipients received nonmyeloablative bone marrow transplants from related graft donors, with transient mixed chimerism. TCRdb's table, derived via immunoSEQ multiplex PCR, lists solely in-frame clones and lacks some. The sample records roughly 64,000 clones, about 87% being singletons. This clonotype was obtained from a human patient who received a combined kidney and bone marrow transplant. Some T cells may have originated in the graft donor. The sequencing used CD4+ T cells from blood (PBMCs), collected 6 months after the transplant.

The CDR3 DNA is TGTGCCAGCAGCGTAGGAGTAGCGGGGGATAAGACCCAGTACTTC. Translating gives CASSVGVAGDKTQYF. The chain joins TRBV9 to TRBJ2-5; the match to TRBD2 covers 9 bases. Germline V CDR1 and CDR2: SGDLS, YYNGEE. CDR3 length: 15 amino acids. With V trimmed by 0 bases and J by 6 bases, 6 bases remained unmatched.